This T cell receptor beta chain is from a study of CD8 T cells in Susac syndrome. The RNA input was roughly 0.45 to 1 ug, and it was reverse transcribed with random hexamers. Multiplex PCR with immunoSEQ amplified the TCR beta CDR3 across 54 Vbeta and 13 Jbeta. TCRdb processed the immunoSEQ multiplex PCR reads anew with MiXCR; each CDR3 protein has one entry. The sample lists 110,000 to 150,000 distinct CDR3 sequences, approximately 95% occurring once. V was clipped by 8 bases and J by 4 bases, with 5 bases between them. Looked up from germline, CDR1 is SGHTA and CDR2 is FQGTGA. The CDR3 length is 11 residues.

Sequenced material: CD8+ T cells from PBMCs. The origin of this receptor is a human donor in good health. This rearrangement joins TRBV7-3 to TRBJ2-2; D is possibly TRBD1 (5 bases). The chain's CDR3 is CASQGTGELFF. CDR3 bases: TGTGCCAGCCAGGGCACCGGGGAGCTGTTTTTT.